This TCR beta chain was documented in a study of identical twins (dated by TCRdb to 2016 to 2017). About the investigation overall: To test whether fetal clonotypes persist, the study used deep sequencing on TCR alpha and beta repertoires from monozygotic twins, unrelated adults of various ages, and cord blood. To rule out contamination, replicate twin experiments were performed at different times with different library preparation protocols. Findings and caveats that apply to the study as a whole: Invariant T cells such as MAIT and iNKT could partly confound zero-insertion analyses, though diverse VJ usage argued against this for most clonotypes. Recombination models systematically underestimated out-of-frame TCR alpha sharing in monozygotic twins but agreed with sharing between unrelated individuals. Fewer insertions were carried by abundant cord blood beta clonotypes, a similar but weaker trend appeared in young adult naive repertoires, and no such trend appeared in memory repertoires. Out-of-frame TCR alpha sequences shared between twins showed an excess of low generation-probability sequences compared with coincidental sharing between unrelated individuals. Excess twin sharing in beta out-of-frame sequences was weaker because fewer shared sequences lowered the signal-to-noise ratio. Because the same donors could not be followed over many years, the conclusions depended on cross-sectional statistical analysis.

Library method: 5' RACE. Sequencing used an Illumina HiSeq 2000. Template switching added a universal primer binding site, and the final cDNA carried a unique molecular identifier that allowed TCR cDNA molecules to be counted accurately. First-strand cDNA for TCR alpha and beta chains was synthesized from specific primers in the conserved constant-segment region. Each cDNA library was double barcoded, with a SMART-Mk sample barcode plus Illumina barcodes, to control for contamination. TruSeq adapter sequences, together with Illumina sample barcodes, were added in two successive PCR steps. Sequencing of the TCR alpha and beta cDNA libraries was done on the Illumina HiSeq platform using custom primers. Turning to the authors' computational methods: Unique molecular identifiers were extracted from raw reads with MiGEC, and CDR3 positions were determined with MiXCR. For each individual, recombination models were inferred using an EM algorithm with the repgenHMM and IGoR tools. The analysis of shared clonotypes was done with the tcR package in R, with sharing normalized by the product of cloneset sizes. To study raw recombination without the effects of thymic and clonal selection, out-of-frame nonproductive sequences were analyzed. TCRdb trimmed public reads at Q25 via fastp, called clones via MiXCR and kept in-frame beta chains. Each entry is one CDR3 protein sequence, shown with its most common DNA and genes. The authors' filters were not applied to this entry. Across this sample there are 650,000 to 750,000 distinct CDR3 sequences, with around 21% seen only once. Jointly, the top ten make up 4% to 4.5% of the sample.

Only healthy Caucasian donors were included. Three pairs of female monozygotic twins, all aged 18 to 29 years, made up the twin cohort. The RNA used for TCR libraries was isolated from peripheral blood mononuclear cells. For this clonotype: The antigen it recognizes is unknown. This clone may be a read error of a much larger clone one base away.

CDR3 length: 14 amino acids, cysteine to phenylalanine. The kept DNA is CDR3 alone, 42 bases in frame from the first base. Based on the germline V gene (reference sequence), the CDR1 and CDR2 sequences are SSHAT and FNYEAQ. This sample also appeared in a second study, on T cells expressing NK-cell markers. The second paper further reports: About eight donors provided sorted CD3+CD56+NKG2C+, CD3+CD56+NKG2C- and CD3+CD56-NKG2C+ T-cell subsets, whose TCR beta-chain repertoires were profiled. Among the eight sequenced donors, seven were HCMV-seropositive and one was HCMV-seronegative. To restrict sorting to alphabetaTCR-expressing T cells, an anti-gammadeltaTCR antibody was added in several experiments. In roughly 6 donors, the dominant CD3+CD56+NKG2C+ clonotypes were found to rank among the top 10 CD8+ clonotypes and to make up about 1.0-8% of CD8+ T cells. Those dominant clonotypes were again the most abundant among CD3+CD56-NKG2C+ cells in a few donors, at roughly 25-65%. Whether the expanded NKG2C-expressing T cell clones were specific for HCMV antigens remained unclear. All eight donors whose samples were sequenced were randomly selected healthy volunteers, three of them men and five women. To determine HCMV serostatus, a commercial ELISA kit was used to detect HCMV-specific IgG in serum. For over five donors, bulk peripheral blood T-cell repertoires were also sequenced from unsorted PBMC. MIGEC was used to demultiplex reads and group reads by UMI, and MiTCR was used to assemble and quantify clonotypes. Only TCR cDNA sequences supported by at least two reads were kept to exclude erroneous sequences. The tcR package was used for downstream repertoire analysis, and clonotypes were matched across fractions by CDR3 nucleotide sequence plus V segment. VDJmatch was used to annotate antigen specificity against VDJdb, with one amino acid substitution in CDR3 permitted.

The clonotype comes from a woman under 30 in good health. The chain is assembled from TRBV7-7 and TRBJ2-1; the D gene is not confidently resolved. Input material: PBMCs. Here the CDR3 is given as CACSLRPNGNEQFF. Read as DNA, the sequence is TGTGCTTGCAGCTTAAGGCCAAATGGTAATGAGCAGTTCTTC.